The 15 T cell receptor beta chains below come from one sample, sequenced in a study of human T cells and chemical hapten exposure. TCRdb itself ran the RACE reads through MiXCR, one entry per CDR3 protein. The profile shows some 110,000 distinct CDR3 sequences, about 34% of them singletons. Time point indicated: patch test 3, about 24 weeks after DPC sensitization. Treatment given: therapeutic diphenylcyclopropenone sensitization with weekly scalp DPC. The material was whole blood, obtained in connection with sensitization to the hapten diphenylcyclopropenone (DPC). Receptors originate from a man aged 40-50 years with alopecia areata. Some clones in this sample may be carry-over from other donors' samples.

This chain connects TRBV2 to TRBJ1-5; a weak D match, TRBD1 (6 bases). The CDR3 has 18 amino acids. The germline V gene encodes CDR1 SNHLY and CDR2 FYNNEI. The V end lost 5 bases, the J end lost 0 bases, and 20 bases lay between the germline ends. This CDR3 is CASSLNREEKFSNQPQHF. The DNA for the CDR3 is TGTGCCAGCAGTCTAAACAGGGAGGAGAAATTTAGCAATCAGCCCCAGCATTTT.

This clonotype was seen a handful of times. The V gene is TRBV6-5, the J gene TRBJ2-7; 7 nucleotides align to TRBD1. This CDR3 has 16 residues. J gave up 0 bases and V 7 bases, and 12 bases lay outside the gene matches. Germline CDR1 reads MNHEY; CDR2 reads SVGAGI. Written as DNA, the CDR3 is TGTGCCAGCATCGGGGTCAGACAGGGAGCCTCCTACGAGCAGTACTTC. It encodes CASIGVRQGASYEQYF.

V and J are TRBV2 and TRBJ2-1; TRBD1 matches at 8 bases. Germline values: CDR1 SNHLY, CDR2 FYNNEI. The CDR3 extends over 14 amino acids. V shed 11 bases, J shed 1 base, and the junction held 7 bases outside the gene matches. In DNA form, the CDR3 reads TGTGCCCGCCAAACAGGGGGGTCCTACAATGAGCAGTTCTTC. Encoded protein: CARQTGGSYNEQFF.

This clonotype turned up a few times. The chain combines TRBV29-1 with TRBJ2-1; no reliable D call. The CDR3 runs 13 residues. The V and J ends lost 7 bases and 0 bases respectively, with 10 bases between them. Germline V gene sequence: CDR1 SQVTM, CDR2 ANQGSEA. This CDR3 is CSGSANSYNEQFF. CDR3 DNA: TGCAGCGGGAGTGCGAACTCCTACAATGAGCAGTTCTTC.

This rearrangement joins TRBV29-1 to TRBJ2-2; no reliable D call. Germline CDR1 SQVTM, CDR2 ANQGSEA. The CDR3 spans 13 residues. V lost 4 bases and J 1 base, leaving 7 bases between the germline ends. CDR3 sequence reads: CSVGVGNTGELFF. The CDR3 DNA is TGCAGCGTTGGTGTCGGGAACACCGGGGAGCTGTTTTTT.

The chain employs TRBV10-3 and TRBJ2-4; D not certain. V gave up 3 bases and J gave up 0 bases, with 9 bases separating them. The CDR3 spans 15 residues. The germline V gene has CDR1 ENHRY and CDR2 SYGVKD. The CDR3 DNA sequence: TGTGCCATCAGTGATTCGGCAGTAGCCAAAAACATTCAGTACTTC. Amino acid sequence: CAISDSAVAKNIQYF.

V usage is TRBV14 and J usage is TRBJ2-7; 7 bases align to TRBD1. Germline CDR1 SGHDN, CDR2 FVKESK. V dropped 3 bases and J dropped 2; count of bases not matched to a gene: 7. This CDR3 is 15 amino acids long. This CDR3 reads CASSQDRNGPYEQYF. For the CDR3, the DNA is TGTGCCAGCAGCCAGGACAGGAACGGTCCCTACGAGCAGTACTTC.

The chain uses TRBV29-1 and TRBJ2-3; no definite D call. With 5 bases removed from V and 0 bases from J, the gap between germline ends came to 6 bases. Germline assignment: CDR1 SQVTM and CDR2 ANQGSEA. The CDR3 contains 12 residues. The CDR3 sequence is CSVFGSTDTQYF. CDR3 in DNA: TGCAGCGTTTTTGGGAGCACAGATACGCAGTATTTT.

The chain couples TRBV6-2 or TRBV6-3 to TRBJ2-3; 13 nucleotides align to TRBD2. Germline trimming cut 2 bases from V and 1 base from J; bases unmatched to any gene: 9. This CDR3 contains 19 residues. Germline V gene lookup returns CDR1 MNHEY and CDR2 SVGEGT. The CDR3 reads CASSYPFGLAGEGTDTQYF. The CDR3 nucleotides read TGTGCCAGCAGTTACCCCTTCGGACTAGCGGGAGAGGGCACAGATACGCAGTATTTT.

This clonotype was picked up a small number of times. J is TRBJ1-2 and V is TRBV6-5, with D uncertain. The CDR3 runs to 13 residues. V gave up 6 bases and J gave up 0 bases, with 8 bases separating them. The V gene's germline CDR1 is MNHEY and CDR2 SVGAGI. The CDR3 loop reads CASRREANYGYTF. CDR3 in DNA: TGTGCCAGCAGACGGGAAGCTAACTATGGCTACACCTTC.

V and J are TRBV7-2 and TRBJ2-7; D is perhaps TRBD2 (5 bases). V lost 5 bases, J lost 3 bases, and 11 bases lay in between. Germline CDR1 and CDR2: SGHTA and FQGNSA. The CDR3 is 13 amino acids. CDR3 in amino acids: CASSRTVLYEQYF. The DNA of the CDR3 is TGTGCCAGCAGCCGGACTGTGCTCTACGAGCAGTACTTC.

This sequence joins TRBV7-2 and TRBJ2-1; 10 bases line up with TRBD2. The CDR3 has 18 residues. Germline lookup yields CDR1 SGHTA and CDR2 FQGNSA. Trimming at V came to 4 bases and at J to 0 bases, leaving 9 bases not matched to a gene. The CDR3 loop is CASSSRQLAGGSYNEQFF. In nucleotides, the CDR3 is TGTGCCAGCAGCTCCCGACAATTAGCGGGAGGCTCCTACAATGAGCAGTTCTTC.

This clonotype has just a few counts. This rearrangement joins TRBV25-1 to TRBJ2-3; perhaps D is TRBD1 or TRBD2 (5 bases each). The germline V and J ends were trimmed by 1 base and 0 bases, with 5 bases remaining between them. Germline loops: CDR1 MGHDK, CDR2 SYGVNS. The CDR3 is 14 residues long. The CDR3 region is CASSEWDSTDTQYF. The CDR3 nucleotides are TGTGCCAGCAGTGAATGGGACAGCACAGATACGCAGTATTTT.

This clonotype was counted between two and nine times. The chain couples TRBV9 to TRBJ2-3; TRBD2 aligns across 9 bases. From germline, CDR1 is SGDLS and CDR2 YYNGEE. This CDR3 is built from 15 residues. V was pared by 1 base and J by 0 bases, with 0 bases of the junction left unmatched. CDR3 residues: CASSVLAGSTDTQYF. Here the CDR3 DNA reads TGTGCCAGCAGCGTACTAGCGGGAAGCACAGATACGCAGTATTTT.

In this sample, this clonotype turned up a few times. This chain uses TRBV30 with TRBJ1-1; D uncertain. V lost 0 bases, J lost 10 bases, and 9 bases lay in between. Germline V lookup: CDR1 GTSNPN, CDR2 SVGIG (reference sequence). The CDR3 contains 11 residues. This CDR3 is CAWSVGETAFF. CDR3 DNA: TGTGCCTGGAGTGTCGGGGAAACAGCTTTCTTT.